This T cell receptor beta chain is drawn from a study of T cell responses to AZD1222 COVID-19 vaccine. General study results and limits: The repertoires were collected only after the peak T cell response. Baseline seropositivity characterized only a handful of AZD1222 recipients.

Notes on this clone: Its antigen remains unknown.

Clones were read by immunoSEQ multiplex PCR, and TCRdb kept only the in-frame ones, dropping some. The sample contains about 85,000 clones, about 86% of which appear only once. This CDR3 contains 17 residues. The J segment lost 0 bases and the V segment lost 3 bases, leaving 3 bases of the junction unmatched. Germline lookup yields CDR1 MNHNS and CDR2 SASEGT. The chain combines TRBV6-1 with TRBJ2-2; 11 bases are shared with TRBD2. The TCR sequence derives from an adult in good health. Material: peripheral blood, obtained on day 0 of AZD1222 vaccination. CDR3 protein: CASSDPGLAANTGELFF. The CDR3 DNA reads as TGTGCCAGCAGTGACCCGGGACTAGCGGCGAACACCGGGGAGCTGTTTTTT.